These 11 T cell receptor beta chains were sequenced from one sample in a study of cytomegalovirus exposure and HLA in healthy donors. The study ran its PCR with 60 Vbeta and 13 Jbeta primers. Clones were sequenced by immunoSEQ multiplex PCR, and TCRdb holds only the in-frame ones, with some missing. Seen here are 120,000 or so clones, approximately 17% observed once, and the top ten hold approximately 2.9%. The sequencing input was PBMCs. These receptors were collected from a female donor in good health and CMV-seropositive.

This clone was seen only a few times. The CDR3 is CASSVEGQGVRNTIYF. CDR3 sequence (DNA): TGTGCCAGCAGCGTAGAGGGACAGGGAGTCCGAAACACCATATATTTT. This chain links TRBV9 with TRBJ1-3; 9 bases match TRBD1. Germline V gene data show CDR1 as SGDLS and CDR2 as YYNGEE. This CDR3 is 16 amino acids long. V gave up 0 bases and J gave up 5 bases; unmatched junction bases: 6.

The chain uses TRBV15 and TRBJ2-7, with 9 positions matching TRBD1. The germline V gene has CDR1 LNHNV and CDR2 YYDKDF (reference sequence). V was clipped by 0 bases and J by 3 bases; unmatched bases: 6. The CDR3 covers 16 residues. In DNA form, the CDR3 reads TGTGCCACCAGCAGAGATCGCGGGACAGGGTACTACGAGCAGTACTTC. This encodes CATSRDRGTGYYEQYF.

This clone was counted between two and nine times. The chain employs TRBV19 and TRBJ2-7; 9 bases line up with TRBD1. The germline CDR1 and CDR2 sequences are LNHDA and SQIVND (reference sequence). V trimming: 5 bases; J trimming: 6 bases; junction bases outside the gene matches: 17. This CDR3 contains 17 residues. This CDR3 reads CASSPPEAGTGTSEQYF. CDR3 coding DNA: TGTGCCAGTAGTCCCCCCGAGGCCGGGACAGGGACGTCCGAGCAGTACTTC.

By proportion, this clone is medium-sized. The CDR3 is CAWSERDSYEQYF. The CDR3 nucleotides read TGTGCCTGGAGCGAGAGGGACAGTTACGAGCAGTACTTC. The rearrangement uses TRBV30 and TRBJ2-7; 7 bases agree with TRBD1. The trim removed 3 bases at V and 4 bases at J, leaving 6 bases unmatched. The CDR3 loop spans 13 amino acids. CDR1 GTSNPN and CDR2 SVGIG come from the germline V gene (reference sequence). Complete variable domain (other parts from reference TRBV30 and TRBJ2-7): SQTIHQWPATLVQPVGSPLSLECTVEGTSNPNLYWYRQAAGRGLQLLFYSVGIGQISSEVPQNLSASRPQDRQFILSSKKLLLSDSGFYLCAWSERDSYEQYFGPGTRLTVT.

The table lists this clone with a few counts. The chain joins TRBV30 to TRBJ2-1; 10 bases are shared with TRBD2. The CDR3 has 16 residues. The junction had 7 bases not matched to a gene; V was cut back by 1 base and J by 4 bases. Germline values: CDR1 GTSNPN, CDR2 SVGIG (reference sequence). CDR3 bases: TGTGCCTGGAGTGCGGGGGCTAGCGGGGGTTACAATGAGCAGTTCTTC. Its protein is CAWSAGASGGYNEQFF.

V usage is TRBV5-1 and J usage is TRBJ2-5; TRBD2 matches at 11 bases. Germline CDR1 and CDR2: SGHRS and YFSETQ. The CDR3 extends over 15 amino acids. The V and J ends lost 4 bases and 5 bases, in that order; junction bases with no gene match: 7. The CDR3 coding sequence is TGCGCCAGCAGCCCGTTAGCGGGGGGGCTGGAGACCCAGTACTTC. It translates to CASSPLAGGLETQYF.

This chain links TRBV7-2 with TRBJ1-1, with 7 bases that match TRBD1. V lost 2 bases, J lost 1 base, and 10 bases stayed unmatched. CDR3 length: 17 residues. Germline-derived CDR1 and CDR2 are SGHTA and FQGNSA. For the CDR3, the DNA is TGTGCCAGCAGCTTAACGGGACAGTACAGACGGAACACTGAAGCTTTCTTT. Amino acids: CASSLTGQYRRNTEAFF.

This clone has just a few counts. The chain combines TRBV18 with TRBJ2-7; 9 nucleotides align to TRBD1. This CDR3 spans 16 amino acids. Germline V CDR1 and CDR2: KGHSH, LQKENI. With V trimmed by 3 bases and J by 0 bases, 6 bases remained unmatched. For the CDR3, the DNA is TGTGCCAGCTCACCCCGTACGGGACAGGGCTCCTACGAGCAGTACTTC. Translation gives CASSPRTGQGSYEQYF.

This clone was picked up many times. The same CDR3 also results from other DNA sequences found in this sample. This chain connects TRBV7-9 to TRBJ1-1; unclear D gene. The V and J ends lost 1 base and 0 bases respectively, with 3 bases between them. This CDR3 spans 13 amino acids. CDR1 SEHNR and CDR2 FQNEAQ come from the germline V gene (reference sequence). The CDR3 region is CASSLDMNTEAFF. DNA of the CDR3: TGTGCCAGCAGCTTAGACATGAACACTGAAGCTTTCTTT.

This clone was found a few times. The chain employs TRBV7-6 and TRBJ2-7; 7 bases fit TRBD1. In germline, CDR1 is SGHVS, CDR2 FNYEAQ. V lost 6 bases and J lost 1; bases outside the gene matches: 6. This CDR3 is built from 14 residues. The CDR3 DNA reads TGTGCCAGCAGTGCTACGACAGGGTCCTACGAGCAGTACTTC. It encodes CASSATTGSYEQYF.

As regards this clone: Relative to the germline gene, one junction end is altered; a read error may explain this. At the DNA level, this CDR3 is encoded by other sequences in the same sample as well. V is TRBV30 and J is TRBJ1-4; maybe TRBD1 (6 bases). The CDR3 covers 14 residues. Germline CDR1 and CDR2: GTSNPN and SVGIG (reference sequence). CDR3 residues: CAWNPGQPNEKLFF. For the CDR3, the DNA is TGTGCCTGGAACCCCGGACAGCCTAATGAAAAGCTGTTTTTT.